This T cell receptor (beta chain) was captured by sequencing in a study of T cell repertoires in cytomegalovirus infection. Study-level results: Cumulative public TCR beta family frequency identified CMV carriers with the relevant HLA.

In TCRdb, the reads were re-called with MiXCR into one record per CDR3 protein. This sample has about 530,000 distinct CDR3 sequences, with more than 25% found just once. V was cut by 5 bases and J by 3 bases, with 25 bases left in between. Germline V gene sequence: CDR1 SGHTA, CDR2 FQGNSA. This CDR3 region has 19 residues. With respect to this clonotype: Its matching antigen is unknown.

Sample: PBMCs. This sequence originates from a human donor in good health (CMV status not recorded). Some clones in this sample may be carry-over from other donors' samples. The V call is TRBV7-2, the J call TRBJ2-2; perhaps D is TRBD1 or TRBD2 (8 bases each). CDR3: CASSGRDRTSGRDTGELFF. CDR3 sequence (DNA): TGTGCCAGCAGCGGCAGGGACAGGACGAGCGGGAGAGACACCGGGGAGCTGTTTTTT.